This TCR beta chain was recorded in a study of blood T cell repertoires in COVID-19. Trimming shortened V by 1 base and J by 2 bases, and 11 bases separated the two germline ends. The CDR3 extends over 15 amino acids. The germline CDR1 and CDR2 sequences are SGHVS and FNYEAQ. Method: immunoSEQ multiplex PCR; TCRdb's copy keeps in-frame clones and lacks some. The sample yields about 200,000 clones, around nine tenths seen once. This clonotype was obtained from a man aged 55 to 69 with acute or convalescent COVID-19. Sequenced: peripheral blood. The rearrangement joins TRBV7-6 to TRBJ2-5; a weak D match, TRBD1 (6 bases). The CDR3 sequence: CASSLDDRNQETQYF. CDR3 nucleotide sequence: TGTGCCAGCAGCTTAGATGACAGGAATCAAGAGACCCAGTACTTC.